This TCR beta chain was captured by sequencing in a study of T cells in Graves' hyperthyroidism and ophthalmopathy. The TCR beta CDR3 regions underwent amplification using RNA transcripts as the source. During a first-round RT-PCR of the TCR CDR3, the HTBI primer set was used. TCRdb reprocessed the multiplex PCR reads via MiXCR and lists one record per CDR3 protein. The table lists fewer than 550,000 distinct CDR3 sequences, approximately 14% of them singletons, with 13% to 15% in the top ten. The CDR3 contains 13 residues. V lost 8 bases and J 7 bases, leaving 12 bases between the germline ends. The V gene's germline CDR1 is SGHVS and CDR2 FNYEAQ. As for this clonotype: Its specificity is unknown.

Findings and limits, study-wide: Most clonotypes that expanded in the thyroid above 0.001 also showed up in blood.

Input material: blood. The clonotype comes from a young woman with Graves' hyperthyroidism. The gene calls are TRBV7-6 and TRBJ1-6; D uncertain. The CDR3 region has the DNA TGTGCCAGCGCCCACGGGAGCAATTCACCCCTCCACTTT. It specifies CASAHGSNSPLHF.